This T cell receptor beta chain was documented in a study of Graves' ophthalmopathy and Graves' hyperthyroidism (dated by TCRdb to the late 2010s). Regarding the study in general: A patient counted as having stable hyperthyroidism if there was no progression to ophthalmopathy within 18 months of follow-up. An independent validation cohort comprised roughly 20 hyperthyroidism patients and about 16 patients who later progressed from hyperthyroidism to ophthalmopathy. In roughly 6 hyperthyroidism patients, the T-cell repertoires found in thyroid tissue were compared with those found in blood. To tell Graves' ophthalmopathy apart from Graves' hyperthyroidism, and to predict which patients would progress to ophthalmopathy, the study relied on TCR beta repertoire signatures. To explore V-J signatures that separate ophthalmopathy from hyperthyroidism, a discovery set of about a hundred patients was enrolled, consisting of 43 with ophthalmopathy and some 56 with stable hyperthyroidism. In total, some 140 blood samples were TCR-sequenced: roughly 45 ophthalmopathy, some 80 hyperthyroidism and 17 hyperthyroidism-to-ophthalmopathy patients. After sampling, hyperthyroidism patients received methimazole starting at 30 mg daily, and ophthalmopathy patients received high-dose intravenous methylprednisolone.

The full study reports these points: In validation, the model predicted ophthalmopathy progression with roughly 68% sensitivity and 72% to 80% specificity; some twelve predicted patients were CT-confirmed with GO in a median of around 6 months. Most expanded thyroid clonotypes with frequency above 0.001 were also detected in blood, suggesting blood repertoires may reflect the thyroid immune response. In cross-validation, the 13-signature model distinguished ophthalmopathy from stable hyperthyroidism with just over 85% sensitivity and roughly 81% specificity, and in the test set the corresponding values were around 80% and 75%. Sample size was not predetermined statistically, and investigators were not blinded to group allocation.

Germline trimming amounts to 0 bases on V and 2 bases on J, with 18 as the count of junction bases outside the gene matches. Based on the germline V gene, the CDR1 and CDR2 sequences are ENHRY and SYGVKD. The CDR3, from cysteine to phenylalanine, totals 20 residues. Just CDR3 DNA is preserved here, 60 bases in frame from base 1. Patients with hyperthyroidism were aged 18 to 65 years, had been newly diagnosed, and had a disease duration of less than 2 months. Patients with other autoimmune diseases, uncontrolled infections, pregnancy or lactation were excluded. Clinical symptoms, serum thyroxine, TRAb, thyroid ultrasound and orbital computed tomography formed the basis of the diagnosis. Total RNA was extracted with Trizol reagent and quality-checked on an Agilent 2100 Bioanalyzer. The sample holds many counts of this clonotype. Its recognized antigen is unknown. No base qualities exist here, and no much larger clone lies one base off it.

For repertoire sequencing, TCR beta CDR3 regions were amplified from RNA transcripts. HTBI primers and the Qiagen OneStep RT-PCR kit were used in a first-round RT-PCR, which was followed by a second-round multiplex PCR, size selection and purification. Libraries were sequenced on an Illumina HiSeq2000 using paired-end 100 bp reads. Per the original workflow: Reads were processed with SOAPnuke, discarding reads with adapters, uncalled bases, mean Phred below 15, or no exact constant-primer or identifier match. COPE v1.2.5 was used to merge the high-quality paired reads. Unique nucleotide sequences were defined as clonotypes and aligned to IMGT TRB V, D and J references using MiTCR v1.1. The analysis was limited to V-J combinations with a frequency above 0.0001, which together covered just over 98% of the repertoires. For each V-J combination, a TCR clonal expansion and chaos score was defined as F50 clonal expansion divided by the chaos observed in the TCRdist matrix. Welch's t-statistics and random forest were used to narrow the features down to around 12 V-J combinations, which were then fed into a naive Bayes classifier. The similarity between thyroid and blood repertoires was quantified using the Morisita-Horn index. TCRdb trimmed public reads at Q25 via fastp, called clones via MiXCR and kept in-frame beta chains. Each CDR3 protein gets just one entry, which takes the most common genes and DNA from the rows behind it. TCRdb, not the authors, supplied the V and J calls. The sample contains around 1.1 million distinct CDR3 sequences, about 38% of them found a single time. The leading ten clones occupy over 8.5% of the sample.

The sequence came from an adult man with Graves' hyperthyroidism. The chain links TRBV10-3 with TRBJ2-7; TRBD2 fits 8 bases in the junction. Sequences were obtained from peripheral blood or thyroid tissue (not recorded which). The CDR3 here reads CAISESSGSGNTLMTYEQYF. The DNA reads as follows: TGTGCCATCAGTGAGTCGTCTGGTAGCGGGAACACGTTGATGACCTACGAGCAGTACTTC.